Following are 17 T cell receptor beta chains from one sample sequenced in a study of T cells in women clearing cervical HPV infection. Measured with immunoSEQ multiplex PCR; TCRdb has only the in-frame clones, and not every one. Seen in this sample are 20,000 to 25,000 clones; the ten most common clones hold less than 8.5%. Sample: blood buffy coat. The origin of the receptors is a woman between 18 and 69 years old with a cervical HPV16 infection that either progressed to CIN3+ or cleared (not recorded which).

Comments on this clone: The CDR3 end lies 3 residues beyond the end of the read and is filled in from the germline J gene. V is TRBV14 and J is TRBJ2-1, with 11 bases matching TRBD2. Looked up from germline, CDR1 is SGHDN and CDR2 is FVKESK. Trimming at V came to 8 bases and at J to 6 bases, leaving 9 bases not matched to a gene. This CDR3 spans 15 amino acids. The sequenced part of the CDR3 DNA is TGTGCCAGCTGCGATAGCGGGAGGGTTGTCAATGAG. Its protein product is CASCDSGRVVNE. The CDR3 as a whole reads CASCDSGRVVNEQFF.

Partial CDR3 DNA: TGTGCCAGCTTTTGGCCTAGAGATGAAAAA. Translating gives CASFWPRDEK. From start to end, the CDR3 is CASFWPRDEKLFF. The chain has TRBV2 and TRBJ1-4, with unresolved D. Read sequence stops 3 residues before the CDR3 end, and the germline J gene provides the missing end. The CDR3 contains 13 residues. The V end lost 8 bases, the J end lost 6 bases, and 13 bases lay between the germline ends. The V gene's germline CDR1 is SNHLY and CDR2 FYNNEI.

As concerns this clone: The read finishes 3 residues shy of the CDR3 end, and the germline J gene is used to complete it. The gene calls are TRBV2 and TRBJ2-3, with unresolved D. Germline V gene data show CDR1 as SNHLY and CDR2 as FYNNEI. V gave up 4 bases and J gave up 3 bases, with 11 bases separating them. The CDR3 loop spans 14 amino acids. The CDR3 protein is CASSGLGGTDTQYF. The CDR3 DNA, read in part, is TGTGCCAGCAGTGGACTGGGTGGGACAGATACG.

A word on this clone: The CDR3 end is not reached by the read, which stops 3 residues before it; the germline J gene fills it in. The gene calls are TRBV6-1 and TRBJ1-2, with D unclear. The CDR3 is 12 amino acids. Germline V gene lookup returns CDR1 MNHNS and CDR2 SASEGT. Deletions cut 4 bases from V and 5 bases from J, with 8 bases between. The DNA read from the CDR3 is TGTGCCAGCAGTGTGAGCCTATATGGC. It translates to CASSVSLYG. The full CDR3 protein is CASSVSLYGYTF.

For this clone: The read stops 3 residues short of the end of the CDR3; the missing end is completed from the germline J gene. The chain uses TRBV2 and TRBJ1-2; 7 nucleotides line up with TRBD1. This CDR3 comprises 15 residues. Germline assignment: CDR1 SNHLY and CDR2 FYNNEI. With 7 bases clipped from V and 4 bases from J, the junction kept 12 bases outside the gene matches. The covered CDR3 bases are TGTGCCAGCAAGCGGACAGGAGGCGAGACCTATGGC. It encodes CASKRTGGETYG. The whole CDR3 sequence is CASKRTGGETYGYTF.

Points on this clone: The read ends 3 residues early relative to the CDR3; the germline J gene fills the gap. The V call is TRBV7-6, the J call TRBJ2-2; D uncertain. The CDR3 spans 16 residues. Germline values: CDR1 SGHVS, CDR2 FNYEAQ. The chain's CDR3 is CASSLVQVATNEKLFF. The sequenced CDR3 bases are TGTGCCAGCAGCTTAGTGCAAGTTGCAACTAATGAAAAG. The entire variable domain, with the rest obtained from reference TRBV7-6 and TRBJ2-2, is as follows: GAGVSQSPRYKVTKRGQDVALRCDPISGHVSLYWYRQALGQGPEFLTYFNYEAQQDKSGLPNDRFSAERPEGSISTLTIQRTEQRDSAMYRCASSLVQVATNEKLFFGEGSRLTVL.

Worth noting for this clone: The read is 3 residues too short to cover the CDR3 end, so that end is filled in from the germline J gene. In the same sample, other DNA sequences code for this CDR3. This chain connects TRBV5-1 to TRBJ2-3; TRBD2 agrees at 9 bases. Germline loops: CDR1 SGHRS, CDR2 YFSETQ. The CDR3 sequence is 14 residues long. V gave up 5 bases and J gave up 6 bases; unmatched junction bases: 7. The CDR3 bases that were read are TGCGCCAGCAGGTTAGCGGGAGATGGGGATACG. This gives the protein CASRLAGDGDT. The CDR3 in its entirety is CASRLAGDGDTQYF.

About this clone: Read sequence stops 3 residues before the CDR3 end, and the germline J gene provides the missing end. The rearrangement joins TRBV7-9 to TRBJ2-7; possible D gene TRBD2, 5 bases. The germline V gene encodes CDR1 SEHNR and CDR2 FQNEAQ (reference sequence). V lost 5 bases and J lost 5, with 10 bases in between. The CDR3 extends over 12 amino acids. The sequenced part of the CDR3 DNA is TGTGCCAGCAGCAGAGGACTTAACGAG. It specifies CASSRGLNE. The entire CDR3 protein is CASSRGLNEQYF. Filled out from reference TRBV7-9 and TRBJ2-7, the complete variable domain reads DTGVSQNPRHKITKRGQNVTFRCDPISEHNRLYWYRQTLGQGPEFLTYFQNEAQLEKSRLLSDRFSAERPKGSFSTLEIQRTEQGDSAMYLCASSRGLNEQYFGPGTRLTVT.

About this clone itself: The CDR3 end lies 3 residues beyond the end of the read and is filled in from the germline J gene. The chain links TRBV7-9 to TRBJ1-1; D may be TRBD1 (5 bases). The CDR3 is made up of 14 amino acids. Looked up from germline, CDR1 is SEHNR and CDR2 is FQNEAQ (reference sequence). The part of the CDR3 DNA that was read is TGTGCCAGCAGCACGGGGGGACCGAATGACAAA. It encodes CASSTGGPNDK. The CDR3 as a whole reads CASSTGGPNDKAFF.

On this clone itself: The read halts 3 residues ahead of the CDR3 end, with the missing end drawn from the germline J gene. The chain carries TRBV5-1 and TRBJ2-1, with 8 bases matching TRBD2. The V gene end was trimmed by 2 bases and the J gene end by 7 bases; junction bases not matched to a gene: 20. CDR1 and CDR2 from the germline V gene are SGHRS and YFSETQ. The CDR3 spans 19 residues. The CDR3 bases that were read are TGCGCCAGCAGCTTCGGGTATCTCAAGGGGACTAGGGGCTCAAATGAG. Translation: CASSFGYLKGTRGSNE. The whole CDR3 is CASSFGYLKGTRGSNEQFF.

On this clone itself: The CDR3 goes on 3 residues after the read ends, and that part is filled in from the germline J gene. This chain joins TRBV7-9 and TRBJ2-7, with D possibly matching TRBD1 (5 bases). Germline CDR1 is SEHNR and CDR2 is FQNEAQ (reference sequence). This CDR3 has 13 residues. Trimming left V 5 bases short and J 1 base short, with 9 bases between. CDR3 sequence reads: CASSPTGSYEQYF. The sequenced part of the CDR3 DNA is TGTGCCAGCAGCCCTACAGGTTCCTACGAG.

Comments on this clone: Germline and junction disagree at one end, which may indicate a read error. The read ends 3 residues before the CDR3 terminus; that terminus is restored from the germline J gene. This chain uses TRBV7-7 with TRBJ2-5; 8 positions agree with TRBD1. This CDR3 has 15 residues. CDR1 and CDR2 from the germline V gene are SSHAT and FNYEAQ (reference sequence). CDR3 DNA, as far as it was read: TGTGCTAGCAGCCAAATCGGGACAGGAGGGGAGACC. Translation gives CASSQIGTGGET. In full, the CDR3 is CASSQIGTGGETQYF.

The CDR3 sequence: CASSLWGTSATYEQYF. The part of the CDR3 DNA that was read is TGTGCCAGCAGTTTATGGGGAACTAGCGCTACCTACGAG. V and J are TRBV27 and TRBJ2-7, with 7 bases lining up with TRBD2. The CDR3 end falls 3 residues outside the read, so it is completed with the germline J gene. The CDR3 runs 16 residues. Germline values: CDR1 MNHEY, CDR2 SMNVEV (reference sequence). V lost 1 base and J lost 2; bases outside the gene matches: 8.

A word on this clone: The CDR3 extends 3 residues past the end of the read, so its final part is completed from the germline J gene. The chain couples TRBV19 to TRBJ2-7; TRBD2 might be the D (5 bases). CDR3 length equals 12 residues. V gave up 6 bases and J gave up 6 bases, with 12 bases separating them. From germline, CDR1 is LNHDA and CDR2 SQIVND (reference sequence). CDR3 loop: CASSYSGAEQYF. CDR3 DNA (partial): TGTGCCAGTAGCTACAGCGGTGCCGAG.

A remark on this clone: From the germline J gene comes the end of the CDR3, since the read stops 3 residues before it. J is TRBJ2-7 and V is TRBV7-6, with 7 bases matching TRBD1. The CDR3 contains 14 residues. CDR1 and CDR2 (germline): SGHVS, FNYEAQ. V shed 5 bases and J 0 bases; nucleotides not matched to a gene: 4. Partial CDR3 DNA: TGTGCCAGCAGCCAGAGACAGGGCTCCTACGAG. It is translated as CASSQRQGSYE. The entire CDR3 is CASSQRQGSYEQYF. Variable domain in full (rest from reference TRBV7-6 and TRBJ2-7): GAGVSQSPRYKVTKRGQDVALRCDPISGHVSLYWYRQALGQGPEFLTYFNYEAQQDKSGLPNDRFSAERPEGSISTLTIQRTEQRDSAMYRCASSQRQGSYEQYFGPGTRLTVT.

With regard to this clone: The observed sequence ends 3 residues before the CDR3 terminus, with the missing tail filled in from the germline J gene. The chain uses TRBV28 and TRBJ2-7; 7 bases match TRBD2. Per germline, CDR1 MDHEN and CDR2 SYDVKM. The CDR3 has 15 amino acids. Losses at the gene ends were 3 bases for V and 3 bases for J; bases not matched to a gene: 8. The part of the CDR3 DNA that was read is TGTGCCAGCAGTTTGCCGTCCGCGGGAGACTACGAG. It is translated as CASSLPSAGDYE. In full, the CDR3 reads CASSLPSAGDYEQYF.

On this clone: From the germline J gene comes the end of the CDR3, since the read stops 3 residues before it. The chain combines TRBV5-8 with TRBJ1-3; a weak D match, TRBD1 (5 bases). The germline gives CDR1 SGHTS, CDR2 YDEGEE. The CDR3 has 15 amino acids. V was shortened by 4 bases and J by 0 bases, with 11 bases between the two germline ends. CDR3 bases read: TGTGCCAGCAGCCAGGGACTCAGCTCTGGAAACACC. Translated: CASSQGLSSGNT. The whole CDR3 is CASSQGLSSGNTIYF.